Listed here are 32 T cell receptor beta chains from one sample, sequenced in a study of CD8+ T cells in alopecia areata. Treatment described: oral pan-JAK inhibitor, 5-10 mg twice daily. Extraction and reverse transcription of RNA yielded cDNA as the sequencing template. The assay was immunoSEQ multiplex PCR, and TCRdb's table has in-frame clones only and misses some. The table has approximately 190,000 clones, roughly 50% seen once. The sample here was CD4+ T cells sorted from blood, taken at week 24, from a patient treated with tofacitinib. The receptor set was obtained from a human donor with alopecia areata.

The chain joins TRBV13 to TRBJ2-6; D might be TRBD1 (5 bases). V was cut by 2 bases and J by 2 bases, with 13 bases left in between. Looked up from germline, CDR1 is PRHDT and CDR2 is FYEKMQ (reference sequence). This CDR3 is 17 amino acids long. CDR3 protein: CASSLKTELTGANVLTF. In DNA form, the CDR3 reads TGTGCCAGCAGCTTAAAGACAGAACTAACTGGGGCCAACGTCCTGACTTTC.

This clone occurred a few times. This chain uses TRBV10-3 with TRBJ2-3; D not resolved. Germline CDR1 reads ENHRY; CDR2 reads SYGVKD. V lost 2 bases and J 8 bases, leaving 5 bases between the germline ends. This CDR3 has 11 amino acids. The CDR3 spells CAISEGGTQYF. The CDR3 region has the DNA TGTGCCATCAGTGAGGGCGGTACGCAGTATTTT.

This rearrangement joins TRBV9 to TRBJ1-2; possible D gene TRBD1, 5 bases. CDR3 length: 15 amino acids. From germline, CDR1 is SGDLS and CDR2 YYNGEE. Trimming removed 0 bases from V and 7 bases from J, with 16 bases in between. This CDR3 reads CASSVDVTPRGGYTF. CDR3 DNA sequence: TGTGCCAGCAGCGTAGATGTGACCCCAAGGGGTGGCTACACCTTC.

This chain joins TRBV28 and TRBJ2-5; 7 positions match TRBD2. The CDR3 length is 12 residues. Losses at the gene ends were 11 bases for V and 5 bases for J; bases not matched to a gene: 8. CDR1 is MDHEN and CDR2 is SYDVKM in the germline V gene. For the CDR3, the DNA is TGTGCCCTCCAGGGAGGGGACGAGACCCAGTACTTC. Its protein is CALQGGDETQYF.

The chain couples TRBV30 to TRBJ1-2; TRBD1 is a possible D gene (5 bases). Trimming removed 4 bases from V and 8 bases from J, with 14 bases in between. The germline gives CDR1 GTSNPN, CDR2 SVGIG (reference sequence). CDR3 length: 12 amino acids. CDR3 sequence: CAWNPGRAGYTF. CDR3 DNA: TGTGCCTGGAACCCCGGCAGGGCCGGCTACACCTTC.

The V and J genes are TRBV7-2 and TRBJ2-5, with D unclear. V was pared by 3 bases and J by 0 bases, with 5 bases between. The CDR3 is 13 residues long. Germline CDR1 and CDR2: SGHTA and FQGNSA. The CDR3 DNA reads as TGTGCCAGCAGCTTTGCGTACCAAGAGACCCAGTACTTC. Translating gives CASSFAYQETQYF.

This chain connects TRBV27 to TRBJ1-2, with a tentative D call TRBD1 (6 bases). CDR3 length equals 15 residues. Germline V gene data show CDR1 as MNHEY and CDR2 as SMNVEV (reference sequence). The V and J ends lost 5 bases and 7 bases respectively, with 20 bases between them. Written as DNA, the CDR3 is TGTGCCAGCAGTCCCGATTCCGGGACACGTGCTGGCTACACCTTC. It is translated as CASSPDSGTRAGYTF.

V usage is TRBV15 and J usage is TRBJ2-2; D gene uncertain. The CDR3 runs 16 residues. Per germline, CDR1 LNHNV and CDR2 YYDKDF (reference sequence). The V end lost 3 bases, the J end lost 4 bases, and 15 bases lay between the germline ends. The CDR3 sequence: CATSRWEGLLTGELFF. CDR3 DNA sequence: TGTGCCACCAGCAGGTGGGAAGGGCTCCTCACCGGGGAGCTGTTTTTT.

The V gene is TRBV5-1, the J gene TRBJ2-5; no firm D call. Between the trimmed V and J ends, which lost 6 bases and 4 bases, there was a span of 13 bases. Germline V CDR1 and CDR2: SGHRS, YFSETQ. The CDR3 runs to 13 residues. The CDR3 bases are TGCGCCAGCATCCTTGCCCCAGGAGAGACCCAGTACTTC. As protein: CASILAPGETQYF.

This chain joins TRBV7-2 and TRBJ1-2; possibly TRBD1 for D (5 bases). This CDR3 region has 14 residues. Trimming cost V 6 bases and J 5 bases, with 16 bases left between them. CDR1 and CDR2 from the germline V gene are SGHTA and FQGNSA. CDR3 sequence (DNA): TGTGCCAGCAGGAGGGCGGGGGTCTCGTATGGCTACACCTTC. This translates into CASRRAGVSYGYTF.

The chain combines TRBV7-2 with TRBJ2-3; 12 bases fit TRBD2. The ends lost 6 bases at V and 2 bases at J; junction bases unmatched: 3. Germline V gives CDR1 SGHTA, CDR2 FQGNSA. The length of the CDR3 is 15 residues. CDR3 bases: TGTGCCAGCAGTTCTAGCGGGGGGGTCACAGATACGCAGTATTTT. This gives the protein CASSSSGGVTDTQYF.

The chain has TRBV18 and TRBJ1-1; tentatively, D is TRBD1 (5 bases). The CDR3 runs 13 residues. Germline CDR1 reads KGHSH; CDR2 reads LQKENI. Deletions cut 4 bases from V and 7 bases from J, with 13 bases between. The CDR3 DNA follows: TGTGCCAGCTCACACGAACAGGAGGGTGAAGCTTTCTTT. This encodes CASSHEQEGEAFF.

This rearrangement joins TRBV28 to TRBJ2-7; no clear D gene. Germline values: CDR1 MDHEN, CDR2 SYDVKM. This CDR3 contains 13 residues. V was cut by 9 bases and J by 3 bases, with 15 bases left in between. CDR3 loop: CASWSGSGYEQYF. CDR3 DNA sequence: TGTGCCAGTTGGTCCGGGTCTGGCTACGAGCAGTACTTC.

In this sample, this clone turned up once. The genes are TRBV29-1 and TRBJ2-2, with 7 bases that match TRBD1. V trimming: 4 bases; J trimming: 0 bases; junction bases outside the gene matches: 2. Germline V gene lookup returns CDR1 SQVTM and CDR2 ANQGSEA. CDR3 size: 14 residues. As DNA, the CDR3 is TGCAGCGTTGCTCAGGGGGCGAACACCGGGGAGCTGTTTTTT. It yields the protein CSVAQGANTGELFF.

The chain joins TRBV5-6 to TRBJ1-2, with 9 bases lining up with TRBD1. With 3 bases clipped from V and 7 bases from J, the junction kept 1 base outside the gene matches. Germline loops: CDR1 SGHDT, CDR2 YYEEEE. There are 12 residues in the CDR3. CDR3 in amino acids: CASSWDRVGYTF. CDR3 sequence (DNA): TGTGCCAGCAGCTGGGACAGGGTTGGCTACACCTTC.

This clone was counted once. The chain combines TRBV6-5 with TRBJ2-2; no definite D call. The CDR3 spans 14 residues. Trimming left V 7 bases short and J 2 bases short, with 11 bases between. CDR1 MNHEY and CDR2 SVGAGI come from the germline V gene. CDR3 residues: CASTRTLNTGELFF. The CDR3 bases are TGTGCCAGCACACGGACCTTAAACACCGGGGAGCTGTTTTTT.

In this sample, this clone turned up a few times. The rearrangement links TRBV6-5 to TRBJ2-2, with 9 bases that match TRBD1. The junction had 2 bases not matched to a gene; V was cut back by 4 bases and J by 2 bases. The CDR3 totals 15 residues. CDR1 is MNHEY and CDR2 is SVGAGI in the germline V gene. The CDR3 nucleotides are TGTGCCAGCAGTTCGGGACAGGGAAACACCGGGGAGCTGTTTTTT. Its protein product is CASSSGQGNTGELFF.

The chain is built from TRBV5-4 and TRBJ1-5; D is undetermined. The CDR3 sequence is 12 residues long. Deletions cut 3 bases from V and 9 bases from J, with 10 bases between. Germline V gives CDR1 SGHNT, CDR2 YYREEE (reference sequence). CDR3 DNA: TGTGCCAGCAGCTGGCAATCAGGGCCCCAGCATTTT. The encoded protein is CASSWQSGPQHF.

The chain recombines TRBV27 with TRBJ1-5, with D unresolved. Trimming pared 2 bases from V and 11 bases from J, leaving 19 bases between. The CDR3 covers 15 residues. The germline V gene has CDR1 MNHEY and CDR2 SMNVEV (reference sequence). CDR3 loop: CASSLRRQDSSAQHF. CDR3 DNA sequence: TGTGCCAGCAGTTTACGGAGGCAGGATTCATCCGCCCAGCATTTT.

The chain links TRBV25-1 to TRBJ2-7; 8 nucleotides align to TRBD2. CDR3 length equals 16 residues. J lost 1 base, V lost 2 bases, and 7 bases had no gene match. Germline CDR1 is MGHDK and CDR2 is SYGVNS. The CDR3 loop is CASSEIKERESYEQYF. Written as DNA, the CDR3 is TGTGCCAGCAGTGAAATAAAAGAGCGGGAGTCCTACGAGCAGTACTTC.

In its sample, this clone was seen a few times. The rearrangement uses TRBV7-2 and TRBJ1-4; D is unclear. Germline V gene lookup returns CDR1 SGHTA and CDR2 FQGNSA. CDR3 length equals 16 residues. V lost 5 bases, J lost 4 bases, and 17 bases lay in between. The CDR3 DNA sequence: TGTGCCAGCAGCGTGGAGGTTCTAACAGTTAATGAAAAACTGTTTTTT. Translation gives CASSVEVLTVNEKLFF.

The chain is built from TRBV7-3 and TRBJ1-2, with 7 bases that match TRBD1. The CDR3 runs 16 residues. CDR1 and CDR2 from the germline V gene are SGHTA and FQGTGA. The V segment lost 5 bases and the J segment 0 bases; nucleotides outside the gene matches: 9. CDR3 amino acids: CASSPYRDRTNYGYTF. The CDR3, as DNA: TGTGCCAGCAGCCCATACCGGGACAGAACTAACTATGGCTACACCTTC.

The V call is TRBV28, the J call TRBJ1-5; D remains unclear. The CDR3 spans 13 residues. Germline-derived CDR1 and CDR2 are MDHEN and SYDVKM. V lost 7 bases and J lost 4, with 11 bases in between. CDR3 residues: CASNPDLNQPQHF. The CDR3 DNA follows: TGTGCCAGCAACCCGGACCTTAATCAGCCCCAGCATTTT. The full variable domain, its missing parts supplied by reference TRBV28 and TRBJ1-5, is DVKVTQSSRYLVKRTGEKVFLECVQDMDHENMFWYRQDPGLGLRLIYFSYDVKMKEKGDIPEGYSVSREKKERFSLILESASTNQTSMYLCASNPDLNQPQHFGDGTRLSIL.

The CDR3 reads CASSTIGGPSTDTQYF. The CDR3 DNA reads as TGTGCCAGCAGCACCATCGGGGGACCCAGCACAGATACGCAGTATTTT. This chain connects TRBV7-3 to TRBJ2-3; tentatively, D is TRBD2 (6 bases). Per germline, CDR1 SGHTA and CDR2 FQGTGA. V was pared by 5 bases and J by 0 bases, with 15 bases between. The CDR3 length is 16 residues.

The chain combines TRBV6-6 with TRBJ2-7; D is undetermined. The CDR3 has 11 amino acids. Trimming shortened V by 0 bases and J by 7 bases, and 4 bases separated the two germline ends. Germline V gene data show CDR1 as MNHNY and CDR2 as SVGAGI (reference sequence). DNA of the CDR3: TGTGCCAGCAGTTACTCGCGAGAGCAGTACTTC. It yields the protein CASSYSREQYF.

The genes are TRBV10-1 and TRBJ2-7, with a weak D call TRBD2 (7 bases). The CDR3 loop spans 18 amino acids. Trimming removed 0 bases at V and 1 base at J, with 19 bases between. The germline V gene has CDR1 WNHNN and CDR2 SYGVQD (reference sequence). The CDR3 sequence is CASSESHNRDGRSYEQYF. The CDR3 coding sequence is TGCGCCAGCAGTGAGTCCCATAACAGGGACGGGAGGTCCTACGAGCAGTACTTC.

As DNA, the CDR3 is TGTGCCAGCAGTGCCGGGGGCGCTCTTATGAACACTGAAGCTTTCTTT. Translating gives CASSAGGALMNTEAFF. The rearrangement joins TRBV27 to TRBJ1-1, with TRBD1 as a possible D gene (6 bases). Trimming removed 5 bases at V and 0 bases at J, with 16 bases between. CDR3 length: 16 residues. The germline V gene encodes CDR1 MNHEY and CDR2 SMNVEV (reference sequence).

The CDR3 region is CASSPRFDSAYEQYF. For the CDR3, the DNA is TGTGCCAGCAGCCCCCGGTTCGACAGTGCCTACGAGCAGTACTTC. V usage is TRBV27 and J usage is TRBJ2-7; weak D call: TRBD1 (5 bases). CDR1 is MNHEY and CDR2 is SMNVEV in the germline V gene (reference sequence). V lost 6 bases and J lost 2, with 17 bases in between. This CDR3 has 15 residues.

The chain employs TRBV29-1 and TRBJ2-3; D gene uncertain. The germline V gene encodes CDR1 SQVTM and CDR2 ANQGSEA. This CDR3 comprises 12 residues. Deletions cut 8 bases from V and 0 bases from J, with 9 bases between. The CDR3 DNA reads TGCAGCACCGAGAGTAGCACAGATACGCAGTATTTT. As protein: CSTESSTDTQYF.

This clone appeared a few times. The V and J genes are TRBV29-1 and TRBJ1-1; D unclear. This CDR3 contains 13 residues. Germline V gene sequence: CDR1 SQVTM, CDR2 ANQGSEA. V was trimmed by 0 bases and J by 1 base, leaving 6 bases between them. The CDR3 is CSVEDGGNTEAFF. DNA for the CDR3: TGCAGCGTTGAAGATGGCGGGAACACTGAAGCTTTCTTT.

The V call is TRBV10-3, the J call TRBJ2-5; 10 bases line up with TRBD1. The ends lost 4 bases at V and 5 bases at J; junction bases unmatched: 4. Germline assignment: CDR1 ENHRY and CDR2 SYGVKD. CDR3 length: 14 residues. For the CDR3, the DNA is TGTGCCATCAGTGGGGACAGGGGAGGCGAGACCCAGTACTTC. Translation: CAISGDRGGETQYF.

Here the CDR3 DNA reads TGCAGCGTTGAACGCGGGACCTTC. The encoded protein is CSVERGTF. The V gene is TRBV29-1, the J gene TRBJ1-2, with D unclear. The germline gives CDR1 SQVTM, CDR2 ANQGSEA. Trimming took off 2 bases at V and 14 bases at J, with 6 bases between the two ends. The CDR3 has 8 amino acids.